This is a list of T cell receptor beta chains from one sample in a study of identical twins. TCRdb redid the calling of the 5' RACE reads with MiXCR, one entry per CDR3 protein. The data hold some 630,000 distinct CDR3 sequences, with about 7.1% observed a single time. In addition, the sample was reused for a study of yellow fever vaccine responses in identical twins.

The specimen was PBMCs. The receptors derive from a woman aged 18-35 years in good health. CDR3s include the opening cysteine and the closing phenylalanine or tryptophan. D genes are given only for firm matches. The listing skips clone size in some rows; elsewhere it reads once, few, many or a size class.

J: TRBJ2-3
D: NA
V: TRBV7-2
size: few
DNA: TGTGCCAGCAGCTTATCGGATAGCACAGATACGCGGTATTTT
CDR3: CASSLSDSTDTRYF

J: TRBJ2-1
D: TRBD1
V: TRBV6-6
size: NA
DNA: TGTGCCAGCAGCCGACGGACAGGGCCTGAACCGTTCTTC
CDR3: CASSRRTGPEPFF

J: TRBJ2-1
D: TRBD1
V: TRBV18
size: few
DNA: TGTGCCAGCTCACCGACAGGGCACAATGAGCAGTTCTTC
CDR3: CASSPTGHNEQFF

J: TRBJ1-1
D: NA
V: TRBV7-8
size: NA
DNA: TGTGCCAGCAGCCAAGAGGAGAACACTGAAGCTTTCTTT
CDR3: CASSQEENTEAFF

J: TRBJ2-2
D: TRBD2
V: TRBV9
size: few
DNA: TGTGCCAGCAGCCTCCATAGCGGGGGGGCCACCGGGGAGCTGTTTTTT
CDR3: CASSLHSGGATGELFF

J: TRBJ2-2
D: NA
V: TRBV7-6
size: few
DNA: TGTGCCAGCAGCTTACTGGACCCTGGGGTCTCCGGGGAGCTGTTTTTT
CDR3: CASSLLDPGVSGELFF

J: TRBJ2-3
D: NA
V: TRBV20-1
size: few
DNA: TGCAGTGCTAGAGATCTGGGGTTCACAGATACGCAGTATTTT
CDR3: CSARDLGFTDTQYF

J: TRBJ2-7
D: NA
V: TRBV10-3
size: once
DNA: TGTGCCACCCGTGACCCGGGGACGGCGGTTCGCGAGCAGTACTTC
CDR3: CATRDPGTAVREQYF

J: TRBJ2-1
D: NA
V: TRBV3-1
size: few
DNA: TGTGCCAGCAGCCGCGACTACCTAGGGGACAATGAGCAGTTCTTC
CDR3: CASSRDYLGDNEQFF

J: TRBJ2-1
D: NA
V: TRBV20-1
size: few
DNA: TGCAGTGCTAGAGATTGGCAGGTTTTCTATGAGCAGTTCTTC
CDR3: CSARDWQVFYEQFF

J: TRBJ2-3
D: TRBD2
V: TRBV29-1
size: many
DNA: TGCAGCGTTGTACTAGCGGGAGCAATAAATACGCAGTATTTT
CDR3: CSVVLAGAINTQYF

J: TRBJ2-1
D: TRBD2
V: TRBV7-6
size: NA
DNA: TGTGCCAGCAGCTTAGCGATGAAAGCGGGAGCAGGGAATGAGCAGTTCTTC
CDR3: CASSLAMKAGAGNEQFF

J: TRBJ2-5
D: TRBD1
V: TRBV20-1
size: many
DNA: TGCAGTGCTAAAACCCCCCCGGGACAGGGGCCCTTAGAGACCCAGTACTTC
CDR3: CSAKTPPGQGPLETQYF

J: TRBJ2-7
D: TRBD2
V: TRBV20-1
size: NA
DNA: TGCTGTGCTAGAGATCTTCAGCGGGAGGGCCTATACGAGCAGTACTTC
CDR3: CCARDLQREGLYEQYF

J: TRBJ1-2
D: NA
V: TRBV2
size: many
DNA: TGTGCCAGCTTTCCGACTAACTATGGCTACACCTTC
CDR3: CASFPTNYGYTF

J: TRBJ1-4
D: NA
V: TRBV12-3/TRBV12-4
size: many
DNA: TGTGCCAGCAGTTTAGGGGGGGGAGGAAAACTGTTTTTT
CDR3: CASSLGGGGKLFF

J: TRBJ1-5
D: NA
V: TRBV20-1
size: many
DNA: TGCAGTGCTAGTATTGGCAGCAATCAGCCCCAGCATTTT
CDR3: CSASIGSNQPQHF

J: TRBJ1-6
D: NA
V: TRBV9
size: NA
DNA: TGTGCCAGCAGCGTCCGGGGCCTGTTTTCACCCCTCCACTTT
CDR3: CASSVRGLFSPLHF

J: TRBJ2-1
D: NA
V: TRBV12-3/TRBV12-4
size: many
DNA: TGTGCCAGCAGTTTAGCCCTCACGTTAGCGCGCTACAATGAGCAGTTCTTC
CDR3: CASSLALTLARYNEQFF

J: TRBJ2-4
D: NA
V: TRBV5-1
size: many
DNA: TGCGCCAGCAGCTTGGATTTTTTAGCCAAAAACATTCAGTACTTC
CDR3: CASSLDFLAKNIQYF

J: TRBJ2-5
D: NA
V: TRBV12-3/TRBV12-4
size: NA
DNA: TGTGCCAGCAGTTTGTCTACTTTCCGGGGGCAAGAGACCCAGTACTTC
CDR3: CASSLSTFRGQETQYF

J: TRBJ2-7
D: NA
V: TRBV20-1
size: few
DNA: TGCAGTGCTAGATACGTAGGAGAGCAGTACTTC
CDR3: CSARYVGEQYF

J: TRBJ2-3
D: NA
V: TRBV6-5
size: few
DNA: TGTGCCAGCAGTTACGCGGTAGACACAGATACGCAGTATTTT
CDR3: CASSYAVDTDTQYF

J: TRBJ2-5
D: NA
V: TRBV7-8
size: NA
DNA: TGTGCCAGCAGCTTAGTGTTAGGCAGGAACGTCAAAGAGACCCAGTACTTC
CDR3: CASSLVLGRNVKETQYF

J: TRBJ2-1
D: TRBD2
V: TRBV5-1
size: many
DNA: TGCGCCAGCAGCTCGCCGGGACTAGCGGGAGTGGGGCCTCACAATGAGCAGTTCTTC
CDR3: CASSSPGLAGVGPHNEQFF

J: TRBJ1-2
D: TRBD1
V: TRBV5-1
size: many
DNA: TGCGCCAGCAGCAGGACGACAGGGGATAGATATGGCTACACCTTC
CDR3: CASSRTTGDRYGYTF

J: TRBJ1-4
D: NA
V: TRBV29-1
size: few
DNA: TGCAGCGTTGAAGCCTCCGGCAGGTCGGTGTTTTTT
CDR3: CSVEASGRSVFF

J: TRBJ1-1
D: NA
V: TRBV4-1
size: few
DNA: TGCGCCAGCAGCCAAGTTCCCGTGAACACTGAAGCTTTCTTT
CDR3: CASSQVPVNTEAFF

J: TRBJ2-1
D: TRBD1
V: TRBV12-3/TRBV12-4
size: NA
DNA: TGTGCCAGCAGTTTAAGGCGGGACAGGGTATACAATGAGCAGTTCTTC
CDR3: CASSLRRDRVYNEQFF

J: TRBJ1-6
D: NA
V: TRBV20-1
size: NA
DNA: TGCAGTGCTAGAGGTTCGAAGAGAAATTCACCCCTCCACTTT
CDR3: CSARGSKRNSPLHF

J: TRBJ2-7
D: TRBD2
V: TRBV5-1
size: NA
DNA: TGCGCCAGCACCCCGATGGAGGTGGCGGGAGGGCCTTCTACCTACGAGCAGTACTTC
CDR3: CASTPMEVAGGPSTYEQYF

J: TRBJ1-5
D: NA
V: TRBV6-4
size: NA
DNA: TGTGCCAGCAGTGACACGACCGGCGAGTCTCCTTGGGTTAGCAATCAGCCCCAGCATTTT
CDR3: CASSDTTGESPWVSNQPQHF

J: TRBJ2-5
D: TRBD2
V: TRBV5-1
size: few
DNA: TGCGCCAGCAGCCCGGGGGGGGCCCACGAGACCCAGTACTTC
CDR3: CASSPGGAHETQYF

J: TRBJ1-6
D: NA
V: TRBV5-8
size: once
DNA: TGTGCCAGCAGCTTACTCACCGGGGGCGGAAATTCACCCCTCCACTTT
CDR3: CASSLLTGGGNSPLHF

J: TRBJ1-5
D: TRBD1
V: TRBV6-5
size: many
DNA: TGTGCCAGCAGTTCCCTATCGACAGGGTCGAATCAGCCCCAGCATTTT
CDR3: CASSSLSTGSNQPQHF

J: TRBJ1-3
D: NA
V: TRBV7-2
size: many
DNA: TGTGCCAGCAGCGTTGATAGGGGACATGGAAACACCATATATTTT
CDR3: CASSVDRGHGNTIYF

J: TRBJ2-1
D: NA
V: TRBV12-3/TRBV12-4
size: many
DNA: TGTGCCAGCAGCCCCTGGCCAACTGGGGGCGGTTACAATGAGCAGTTCTTC
CDR3: CASSPWPTGGGYNEQFF

J: TRBJ1-1
D: TRBD1
V: TRBV7-9
size: NA
DNA: TGTGCCAGCAGCAGCCCCTTTGGACAGGAGATGAACACTGAAGCTTTCTTT
CDR3: CASSSPFGQEMNTEAFF

J: TRBJ2-1
D: NA
V: TRBV28
size: NA
DNA: TGTGCCAGCAGTTTATCCCCCGTAAAAAGTCTGCTCTTC
CDR3: CASSLSPVKSLLF

J: TRBJ1-1
D: NA
V: TRBV7-2
size: few
DNA: TGTGCCAGCAGCTTAGGCGCCGGCCTAGCGGGCACTGAAGCTTTCTTT
CDR3: CASSLGAGLAGTEAFF